The rows below give T cell receptor beta chains drawn from one sample of a study of T cells in Graves' hyperthyroidism and ophthalmopathy. TCRdb called the multiplex PCR reads again in MiXCR, with one record for every CDR3 protein. The repertoire holds about 300,000 distinct CDR3 sequences, with roughly 19% as singletons. The sequencing sample was made of blood. These receptors were obtained from a man over 45 with Graves' ophthalmopathy. Both conserved end residues are trimmed from each CDR3. D genes are given only for firm matches.

CDR3: ASSRLGARDTQY; V: TRBV3-1; J: TRBJ2-3; D: -
CDR3: ASSQTGGGFGNTIY; V: TRBV4-1; J: TRBJ1-3; D: TRBD1
CDR3: ASKGTGAEAF; V: TRBV6-2/TRBV6-3; J: TRBJ1-1; D: TRBD1
CDR3: ASSQWGGSRTDTQY; V: TRBV3-1; J: TRBJ2-3; D: TRBD2
CDR3: ASNVQGAGPTDTQY; V: TRBV7-3; J: TRBJ2-3; D: TRBD1
CDR3: ASSEVRTSYEQY; V: TRBV2; J: TRBJ2-7; D: -
CDR3: ASNVDGGYT; V: TRBV19; J: TRBJ1-2; D: -
CDR3: ASSAGETSGGYEQY; V: TRBV6-1; J: TRBJ2-7; D: TRBD2
CDR3: ASSLRGTYSYEQY; V: TRBV12-3/TRBV12-4; J: TRBJ2-7; D: -
CDR3: ASSPSGSNEQY; V: TRBV5-6; J: TRBJ2-7; D: TRBD2
CDR3: ASSLATYEQY; V: TRBV5-5; J: TRBJ2-7; D: -
CDR3: ASSLEDSSGYEQY; V: TRBV13; J: TRBJ2-7; D: -
CDR3: ATSRASGSGETQY; V: TRBV15; J: TRBJ2-5; D: TRBD2
CDR3: ASSPPVVGKETQY; V: TRBV18; J: TRBJ2-5; D: -
CDR3: AISESKVSDGLTYEQY; V: TRBV10-3; J: TRBJ2-7; D: -
CDR3: SAHPTSGGTGELF; V: TRBV20-1; J: TRBJ2-2; D: TRBD2